What follows describes a single TCR beta chain. This clonotype came up many times. Its specific antigen is unknown. The record has no base qualities; no much larger clone is one base away. Relative to germline, V is 8 bases shorter and J is 6 bases shorter, with 22 bases between their ends. From a lookup of the germline V gene, CDR1 and CDR2 are MGHRA and YSYEKL. Including the terminal cysteine and phenylalanine, the CDR3 comprises 16 residues. The only DNA kept is the CDR3, 48 bases in frame from the first base. Receptors were amplified or captured by PCR. Instrument on record: Illumina HiSeq 2500. Molecular barcoding was employed in the preparation of TCR libraries, with unique molecular identifiers being used to normalize TCRbeta repertoire quantification. In-frame beta chains were kept once TCRdb had trimmed the public reads at Q25 with fastp and called clones with MiXCR. Each entry merges the rows of one CDR3 protein and shows their most common DNA and genes. The sample records roughly 100,000 distinct CDR3 sequences, about 6.8% of which are singletons. The ten top clones hold over 15% of the sample.

This sample stems from a study of T-cell reconstitution after alpha-beta-depleted transplantation in children (dated by TCRdb to between 2015 and 2016). Context from the whole study: Using TCR repertoire profiling, the study quantitatively followed how T-cell immune reconstitution unfolded in children after TCRalphabeta/CD19-depleted allogeneic hematopoietic cell transplantation. General study outcomes and caveats: About two months after transplant, the apparently early recovery of alphabetaT-cell counts reportedly depended on just several hundred clones that had expanded rapidly and came from non-depleted graft cells. Over the following months the frequencies of hyperexpanded clones went down, and after one year T-cell counts and TCRbeta diversity were mostly credited to newly produced T cells. The high TCRbeta diversity at day 60 in some patients was ascribed to recipient T cells and intrathymic progenitors that had survived conditioning.

This sample's treatment or condition label indicates: allogeneic hematopoietic cell transplantation with graft depleted of TCRalphabeta T cells and CD19 B cells. TCRalphabeta/CD19-depleted allogeneic hematopoietic cell grafts were given to the transplant recipients, all of whom were children. The clonotype comes from a boy between 2 and 10 years old with acute lymphoblastic leukemia, due to receive a stem cell transplant. The V gene is TRBV4-1 and the J gene is TRBJ2-2, with an unclear D gene assignment. The material sequenced was PBMCs, taken before TCRalphabeta/CD19-depleted stem cell transplant. The DNA reads TGCGCCAGCCAAGGTACTCTAGTGGATCGGTCCGGGGAGCTGTTTTTT. Protein translation: CASQGTLVDRSGELFF.